The next 4 T cell receptor beta chains were all read from a single sample in a study of identifying expanded T cells in peripheral blood. Assay: immunoSEQ multiplex PCR; the TCRdb copy retains only in-frame clones and omits some. Altogether some 54,000 clones are present, 82% being singletons, with the ten largest covering 14%. The sequenced sample was blood. These TCRs come from a person aged 18 to 69 in good health.

This chain uses TRBV19 with TRBJ2-1, with TRBD1 matching 7 bases. The germline CDR1 and CDR2 sequences are LNHDA and SQIVND (reference sequence). The ends lost 5 bases at V and 3 bases at J; junction bases unmatched: 7. This CDR3 comprises 15 residues. The CDR3 nucleotides are TGTGCCAGTAGTCCCGACAGGGCGAGCTACAATGAGCAGTTCTTC. This gives the protein CASSPDRASYNEQFF.

The rearrangement joins TRBV30 to TRBJ2-3; 12 bases line up with TRBD2. The CDR3 has 14 residues. V trimming: 5 bases; J trimming: 4 bases; junction bases outside the gene matches: 4. Germline CDR1 is GTSNPN and CDR2 is SVGIG (reference sequence). This CDR3 reads CAWASGGASDTQYF. Written as DNA, the CDR3 is TGTGCCTGGGCTAGCGGGGGGGCCTCAGATACGCAGTATTTT. Supplemented by reference TRBV30 and TRBJ2-3, the full variable domain reads SQTIHQWPATLVQPVGSPLSLECTVEGTSNPNLYWYRQAAGRGLQLLFYSVGIGQISSEVPQNLSASRPQDRQFILSSKKLLLSDSGFYLCAWASGGASDTQYFGPGTRLTVL.

This chain links TRBV9 with TRBJ2-1, with 15 bases matching TRBD2. This CDR3 has 15 amino acids. Germline V gene data show CDR1 as SGDLS and CDR2 as YYNGEE. J lost 9 bases, V lost 3 bases, and 4 bases had no gene match. CDR3 loop: CASSAGLAGGGEQFF. Here the CDR3 DNA reads TGTGCCAGCAGCGCTGGACTAGCGGGAGGGGGTGAGCAGTTCTTC.

Comments on this clone: Within the sample, other DNA sequences also encode this same CDR3. The rearrangement links TRBV5-1 to TRBJ2-3, with 7 nucleotides matching TRBD1. Germline V gives CDR1 SGHRS, CDR2 YFSETQ. This CDR3 has 16 residues. The junction had 6 bases not matched to a gene; V was cut back by 0 bases and J by 2 bases. The CDR3 nucleotides are TGCGCCAGCAGCTTGGGTCGGGACAGAGTCACAGATACGCAGTATTTT. It translates to CASSLGRDRVTDTQYF.